The rows below give T cell receptor beta chains drawn from one sample of a study of identical twins. Using its own MiXCR run on the 5' RACE reads, TCRdb lists one record per CDR3 protein. The table includes some 250,000 distinct CDR3 sequences, approximately 12% detected once. These data were likewise used in another study, on yellow fever vaccine responses in identical twins.

Sequences were obtained from memory (CD45RO+) T cells sorted from blood. These receptors came from a woman between 18 and 30 years old in good health. Each CDR3 is given with its conserved first and last residue. A D gene is named only where the DNA matches it firmly. Size is omitted from some rows. Given values are once, few, many or a class for expanded clones.

>TRBJ2-3|few|-|TRBV2
TGTGCCAGCGCGGGGTCGGATACGCAGTATTTT
CASAGSDTQYF
>TRBJ2-1|few|TRBD2|TRBV12-3/TRBV12-4
TGTGCCAGCAGCTCTAGCGGGGGGGCCAGAAGCTCCTACAATGAGCAGTTCTTC
CASSSSGGARSSYNEQFF
>TRBJ1-4|-|-|TRBV2
TGTGCCAGCAGTGGAGACCACAATGAAAAACTGTTTTTT
CASSGDHNEKLFF
>TRBJ2-2|-|TRBD2|TRBV3-1
TGTGCCAGCAGCCAGCGGGGGTCGACCGGGGAGCTGTTTTTT
CASSQRGSTGELFF
>TRBJ1-1|-|TRBD1|TRBV6-5
TGTGCCAGCAGTCAAGGGGGCTCTGAAGCTTTCTTT
CASSQGGSEAFF
>TRBJ2-7|few|-|TRBV20-1
TGCAGTGGTAATCCCGGGATAGTATCCTACGAGCAGTACTTC
CSGNPGIVSYEQYF
>TRBJ1-4|few|-|TRBV5-1
TGCGCCAGCAGCCCTAGGACAGACGTAGCAACTAATGAAAAACTGTTTTTT
CASSPRTDVATNEKLFF
>TRBJ2-1|few|-|TRBV7-2
TGTGCCAGCAGCTTAATCGCGGCCTACAATGAGCAGTTCTTC
CASSLIAAYNEQFF
>TRBJ2-3|few|TRBD1|TRBV27
TGTGCCAGCAGTTTTTCCGCGCAGGGGGCTAGGGATACGCAGTATTTT
CASSFSAQGARDTQYF
>TRBJ2-1|-|TRBD2|TRBV28
TGTGCCAGCACTCTGACTAGCGGGGTCATTGAGCAGTTCTTC
CASTLTSGVIEQFF
>TRBJ2-3|few|TRBD2|TRBV29-1
TGCAGCGCCACGGGAGGGGCGGTAGATACGCAGTATTTT
CSATGGAVDTQYF
>TRBJ2-7|few|-|TRBV5-1
TGCGCCAGCACCTCCCTCGCCGGGTCCTACGAGCAGTACTTC
CASTSLAGSYEQYF
>TRBJ2-5|once|-|TRBV5-1
TGCGCCAGCAGCAAGGCTAGCCAAGAGACCCAGTACTTC
CASSKASQETQYF
>TRBJ2-7|few|-|TRBV4-1
TGCGCCAGCAGCCAAGACGTTGAGACACCCACCTACGAGCAGTACTTC
CASSQDVETPTYEQYF
>TRBJ1-2|few|-|TRBV14
TGTGCCAGCAGCCTCGACGGGTTTCGGGGCTACACCTTC
CASSLDGFRGYTF
>TRBJ2-6|few|-|TRBV7-6
TGTGCCAGCAGGGGGGCTGGGGCCAACGTCCTGACTTTC
CASRGAGANVLTF
>TRBJ2-5|few|-|TRBV2
TGTGCCAGCAGGAGAGAGTGGGGGGAGACCCAGTACTTC
CASRREWGETQYF
>TRBJ2-5|few|TRBD2|TRBV15
TGTGCCACCAGCAGAGCCGGACTAGCGGGGGGACAAGAGACCCAGTACTTC
CATSRAGLAGGQETQYF
>TRBJ2-5|few|-|TRBV7-2
TGTGCCAGCAGCTTCGGAAAGCGGAGGTACCAAGAGACCCAGTACTTC
CASSFGKRRYQETQYF